This record looks at one T cell receptor (beta chain) sequence and its context. Its antigen is undetermined. The table came from immunoSEQ multiplex PCR; TCRdb's copy has only in-frame clones and leaves some out. The repertoire holds 80,000 to 95,000 clones, roughly 85% seen once, with approximately 1.3% in the top ten. The sample belongs to a study of OX40 agonist ivuxolimab in advanced cancers. Overall study: Participants averaged around 60 years of age (range roughly 23 to 85) and were less than 85% male. Study-wide points: Also showing low normalized T-cell clonal expansion were some of the nonresponders. CD8+ T cells showed, on average, more clonal expansion than CD4+ cells.

The study sampled blood at baseline, cycle 4 day 1, and cycle 7 day 1. The sequenced sample was CD4+ or CD8+ T cells sorted from blood, obtained in a trial of the OX40 agonist ivuxolimab. The receptor comes from an adult with an advanced solid tumor such as melanoma, head and neck, liver or kidney cancer.

The CDR3 DNA is TGTGCCATCAGCCAGGGAGGGACTGAAGCTTTCTTT. Translated: CAISQGGTEAFF. The genes are TRBV10-3 and TRBJ1-1; D is perhaps TRBD1 (5 bases). The germline V and J ends were trimmed by 6 bases and 5 bases, with 10 bases remaining between them. In germline, CDR1 is ENHRY, CDR2 SYGVKD. The CDR3 covers 12 residues.